This T cell receptor beta chain was captured in a study of blood T cell repertoires in COVID-19. The overall study: In each case, the material was cDNA or gDNA derived from T cells, B-cell-depleted T cells, or PBMCs.

The CDR3 sequence is 13 residues long. Between the trimmed V and J ends, which lost 6 bases and 1 base, there was a span of 9 bases. From germline, CDR1 is SGHNT and CDR2 YENEEA. Under the authors' procedure: For nucleated cells, counts were estimated from reference gene primer amplification. Sequencing used immunoSEQ multiplex PCR; TCRdb keeps in-frame clones, though not all of them. The DNA was the basis for D and trimming; V, J and clone size are from that table. The data show about 200,000 clones, with 86% seen just once and 0.6% to 1% held by the top ten. Sequenced input: peripheral blood. The sequence derives from a woman aged 70-85 years with acute or convalescent COVID-19. The J gene is TRBJ1-1, the V gene TRBV11-3, with D possibly being TRBD1 (6 bases). In nucleotides, the CDR3 is TGTGCCAGCAGACTAGGGGGGAACACTGAAGCTTTCTTT. Translated, it gives CASRLGGNTEAFF.